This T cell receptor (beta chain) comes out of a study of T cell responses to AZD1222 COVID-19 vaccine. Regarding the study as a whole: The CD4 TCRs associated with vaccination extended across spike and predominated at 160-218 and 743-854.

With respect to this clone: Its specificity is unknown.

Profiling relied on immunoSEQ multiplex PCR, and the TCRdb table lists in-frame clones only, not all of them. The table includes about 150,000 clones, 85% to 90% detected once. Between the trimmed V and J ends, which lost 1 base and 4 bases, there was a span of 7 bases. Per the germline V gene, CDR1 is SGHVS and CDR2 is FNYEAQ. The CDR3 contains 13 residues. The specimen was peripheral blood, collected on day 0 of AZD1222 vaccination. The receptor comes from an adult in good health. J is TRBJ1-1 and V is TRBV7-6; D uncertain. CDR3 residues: CASSLVESTEAFF. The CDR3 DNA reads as TGTGCCAGCAGCTTAGTCGAGAGCACTGAAGCTTTCTTT.